The 9 T cell receptor beta chains below come from one sample, sequenced in a study of T cell changes during pregnancy in multiple sclerosis. Sequenced by immunoSEQ multiplex PCR; TCRdb stores in-frame clones only, minus some. The sample holds about 99,000 clones; approximately 93% are singletons and the top ten take almost 1%. The sample consisted of peripheral blood, taken after pregnancy. All receptors come from a female donor with multiple sclerosis, enrolled in a pregnancy study.

The chain combines TRBV18 with TRBJ2-2; weak D call: TRBD1 (5 bases). The CDR3 loop spans 13 amino acids. Trimming cost V 6 bases and J 1 base, with 6 bases left between them. Germline loops: CDR1 KGHSH, CDR2 LQKENI. The DNA of the CDR3 is TGTGCCAGCTCCGGACAGAACACCGGGGAGCTGTTTTTT. Translated: CASSGQNTGELFF.

V is TRBV9 and J is TRBJ2-7; D gene unclear. Trimming cost V 0 bases and J 2 bases, with 9 bases left between them. The CDR3 is made up of 14 amino acids. Germline V CDR1 and CDR2: SGDLS, YYNGEE. CDR3 amino acids: CASSVVPDTYEQYF. As DNA, the CDR3 is TGTGCCAGCAGCGTAGTTCCAGACACCTACGAGCAGTACTTC. The complete variable domain, with remaining parts taken from reference TRBV9 and TRBJ2-7, reads DSGVTQTPKHLITATGQRVTLRCSPRSGDLSVYWYQQSLDQGLQFLIQYYNGEERAKGNILERFSAQQFPDLHSELNLSSLELGDSALYFCASSVVPDTYEQYFGPGTRLTVT.

The DNA of the CDR3 is TGTGCCAGCCTGCCTGGCCGAGGGAATGAGCAGTTCTTC. Translating it yields CASLPGRGNEQFF. The J gene is TRBJ2-1, the V gene TRBV5-4, with D perhaps TRBD2 (5 bases). The ends were cut back, 7 bases at V and 7 bases at J, with 15 bases in the middle. The CDR3 is 13 amino acids. Per germline, CDR1 SGHNT and CDR2 YYREEE (reference sequence).

This clone was observed once. The chain joins TRBV4-1 to TRBJ2-7; TRBD2 aligns across 8 bases. Germline lookup yields CDR1 MGHRA and CDR2 YSYEKL. CDR3 length equals 16 residues. The junction had 5 bases not matched to a gene; V was cut back by 0 bases and J by 1 base. CDR3 sequence: CASSQDLTSGSYEQYF. For the CDR3, the DNA is TGCGCCAGCAGCCAAGATTTAACTAGCGGATCCTACGAGCAGTACTTC.

The J gene is TRBJ2-7, the V gene TRBV7-2, with 8 bases aligning to TRBD1. The J segment lost 7 bases and the V segment lost 2 bases, leaving 13 bases of the junction unmatched. The CDR3 is made up of 16 amino acids. CDR1 is SGHTA, CDR2 FQGNSA, per germline. This CDR3 is CASSLRPQGAKEEQYF. CDR3 in DNA: TGTGCCAGCAGCTTACGCCCCCAGGGGGCAAAGGAAGAGCAGTACTTC.

The rearrangement links TRBV7-9 to TRBJ1-4; D is perhaps TRBD1 (5 bases). This CDR3 is built from 15 residues. The germline gives CDR1 SEHNR, CDR2 FQNEAQ (reference sequence). Trimming removed 2 bases at V and 8 bases at J, with 15 bases between. The CDR3 loop is CASSLKGPGGEKLFF. CDR3 bases: TGTGCCAGCAGCTTAAAGGGACCGGGGGGAGAAAAACTGTTTTTT.

The chain carries TRBV7-2 and TRBJ1-2, with 7 bases lining up with TRBD1. The CDR3 spans 13 residues. V was clipped by 5 bases and J by 10 bases; unmatched bases: 10. CDR1 is SGHTA and CDR2 is FQGNSA in the germline V gene. The CDR3, as DNA: TGTGCCAGCAGCATTGAAAAGGGGGCGGTCTACACCTTC. Its protein is CASSIEKGAVYTF.

This clone has only a few counts. The chain links TRBV7-9 to TRBJ2-7, with D maybe TRBD1 (6 bases). The V gene lost 4 bases and the J gene lost 0 bases, with 16 bases spanning the gap. CDR3 length equals 16 residues. From germline, CDR1 is SEHNR and CDR2 FQNEAQ (reference sequence). In DNA form, the CDR3 reads TGTGCCAGCAGCTCCTCCGGGACACCGAGCTCCTACGAGCAGTACTTC. Amino acid sequence: CASSSSGTPSSYEQYF.

The gene calls are TRBV5-1 and TRBJ2-1; 9 positions match TRBD2. This CDR3 comprises 16 residues. V gave up 4 bases and J gave up 4 bases; unmatched junction bases: 9. Germline V gene lookup returns CDR1 SGHRS and CDR2 YFSETQ. The CDR3 reads CASSPGLAKNYNEQFF. The CDR3 DNA sequence: TGCGCCAGCAGCCCAGGACTAGCGAAAAATTACAATGAGCAGTTCTTC.